The 18 T cell receptor beta chains given below trace back to one sample, sequenced in a study of cytomegalovirus exposure and HLA in healthy donors. Primers for the PCR totalled 60 Vbeta and 13 Jbeta. Assay: immunoSEQ multiplex PCR; the TCRdb copy retains only in-frame clones and omits some. The sample yields 120,000 to 150,000 clones, approximately 9% seen once. Sequencing was carried out using PBMCs. These receptors were obtained from a male donor in good health and CMV-seronegative.

The sample holds a few counts of this clone. CDR3 sequence: CASSDGSDAGQPQHF. Here the CDR3 DNA reads TGTGCCAGCAGTGACGGGTCGGACGCGGGTCAGCCCCAGCATTTT. This chain links TRBV6-1 with TRBJ1-5; no firm D call. V dropped 3 bases and J dropped 6 bases, with 15 bases sitting between them. Germline assignment: CDR1 MNHNS and CDR2 SASEGT. The CDR3 length is 15 residues.

The chain is built from TRBV7-3 and TRBJ1-2; D is possibly TRBD1 (5 bases). The CDR3 is 16 residues long. CDR1 is SGHTA, CDR2 FQGTGA, per germline. V lost 5 bases, J lost 3 bases, and 19 bases lay in between. This CDR3 is CASSPLGGARDYGYTF. The CDR3 DNA sequence: TGTGCCAGCAGCCCCTTGGGAGGGGCCCGAGACTATGGCTACACCTTC.

This clone has a handful of counts. This sequence joins TRBV6-6 and TRBJ1-1; D is unresolved. V lost 5 bases to trimming and J lost 10 bases, with 14 bases between them. CDR1 and CDR2 (germline): MNHNY, SVGAGI (reference sequence). The CDR3 has 12 residues. CDR3 sequence (DNA): TGTGCCAGCAGTCCCGGTCGGTCTTCAGCTTTCTTT. It specifies CASSPGRSSAFF.

The sample holds a few counts of this clone. The chain links TRBV2 to TRBJ1-6; D gene unclear. This CDR3 contains 13 residues. The V end was cut by 6 bases, the J end by 6 bases, with 9 bases between. Germline lookup yields CDR1 SNHLY and CDR2 FYNNEI. The CDR3 DNA is TGTGCCAGCAGACAGATCGTTAATTCACCCCTCCACTTT. Translating gives CASRQIVNSPLHF.

The chain employs TRBV6-5 and TRBJ2-1, with 7 bases matching TRBD1. The CDR3 extends over 15 amino acids. V was clipped by 10 bases and J by 2 bases; unmatched bases: 11. The germline V gene has CDR1 MNHEY and CDR2 SVGAGI. CDR3 nucleotides: TGTGCCACTACAACTTGGGACAGCCCCTACAATGAGCAGTTCTTC. The encoded protein is CATTTWDSPYNEQFF.

The chain is built from TRBV29-1 and TRBJ2-1; maybe TRBD1 (5 bases). CDR3 length: 11 amino acids. Germline assignment: CDR1 SQVTM and CDR2 ANQGSEA. V dropped 6 bases and J dropped 7 bases, with 10 bases sitting between them. CDR3 loop: CSVSQGNEQFF. The CDR3 DNA follows: TGCAGCGTGTCCCAGGGAAATGAGCAGTTCTTC.

This sequence joins TRBV16 and TRBJ1-5; 8 bases fit TRBD1. The CDR3 runs to 14 residues. Trimming removed 3 bases from V and 7 bases from J; junction bases left unmatched: 5. CDR1 is KGHSY and CDR2 is FQNENV in the germline V gene. CDR3 sequence: CASSQTGAGQPQHF. The CDR3 DNA reads as TGTGCCAGCAGCCAGACAGGGGCGGGACAGCCCCAGCATTTT. Based on the CDR3 plus reference TRBV16 and TRBJ1-5, the full variable domain is GEEVAQTPKHLVRGEGQKAKLYCAPIKGHSYVFWYQQVLKNEFKFLISFQNENVFDETGMPKERFSAKCLPNSPCSLEIQATKLEDSAVYFCASSQTGAGQPQHFGDGTRLSIL.

This clone was detected a few times. The chain links TRBV7-9 to TRBJ2-7, with 8 bases fitting TRBD2. The CDR3 totals 12 residues. The V gene's germline CDR1 is SEHNR and CDR2 FQNEAQ (reference sequence). V gave up 5 bases and J gave up 6 bases; unmatched junction bases: 3. The CDR3 spells CASSPGGAEQYF. The DNA for the CDR3 is TGTGCCAGCAGCCCCGGGGGGGCCGAGCAGTACTTC. The variable domain in full, completed from reference TRBV7-9 and TRBJ2-7, reads DTGVSQNPRHKITKRGQNVTFRCDPISEHNRLYWYRQTLGQGPEFLTYFQNEAQLEKSRLLSDRFSAERPKGSFSTLEIQRTEQGDSAMYLCASSPGGAEQYFGPGTRLTVT.

This rearrangement joins TRBV2 to TRBJ1-2, with no clear D. CDR1 SNHLY and CDR2 FYNNEI come from the germline V gene. V shed 6 bases and J shed 5 bases, with 13 bases lying between them. The CDR3 is 13 residues long. The CDR3 region is CASSTGSSYGYTF. The CDR3 DNA is TGTGCCAGCAGCACCGGGAGCTCGTATGGCTACACCTTC.

The chain carries TRBV25-1 and TRBJ1-1, with D possibly TRBD1 on 5 matching bases. This CDR3 region has 14 residues. Germline loops: CDR1 MGHDK, CDR2 SYGVNS. V was clipped by 3 bases and J by 3 bases, with 11 bases between them. The CDR3 region is CASSEAAGHTEAFF. For the CDR3, the DNA is TGTGCCAGCAGTGAGGCGGCGGGGCACACTGAAGCTTTCTTT.

There are a few counts of this clone. V usage is TRBV15 and J usage is TRBJ1-4; a possible D gene is TRBD1 (6 bases). Germline V lookup: CDR1 LNHNV, CDR2 YYDKDF (reference sequence). V dropped 1 base and J dropped 3 bases, with 12 bases sitting between them. The length of the CDR3 is 16 residues. This CDR3 is CATSRGARGSNEKLFF. The CDR3 nucleotides read TGTGCCACCAGCAGAGGGGCCAGGGGCTCTAATGAAAAACTGTTTTTT.

A few counts support this clone. The genes are TRBV7-2 and TRBJ2-7; possible D gene TRBD2, 7 bases. This CDR3 is 17 amino acids long. Germline V CDR1 and CDR2: SGHTA, FQGNSA. V dropped 5 bases and J dropped 4 bases, with 24 bases sitting between them. The CDR3 here is CASSAPTSAGASYEQYF. In nucleotides, the CDR3 is TGTGCCAGCAGCGCCCCGACTTCCGCGGGGGCGTCATACGAGCAGTACTTC. Looking up the rest from reference TRBV7-2 and TRBJ2-7 gives the full variable domain: GAGVSQSPSNKVTEKGKDVELRCDPISGHTALYWYRQSLGQGLEFLIYFQGNSAPDKSGLPSDRFSAERTGGSVSTLTIQRTQQEDSAVYLCASSAPTSAGASYEQYFGPGTRLTVT.

This chain joins TRBV10-3 and TRBJ1-2; tentative D call: TRBD1 (5 bases). The CDR3 consists of 15 residues. Trimming left V 2 bases short and J 7 bases short, with 17 bases between. Germline V gene data show CDR1 as ENHRY and CDR2 as SYGVKD. CDR3 DNA sequence: TGTGCCATCAGTGAGATTCGGGGGATGGAGTCTGGCTACACCTTC. Translating it yields CAISEIRGMESGYTF.

The CDR3 is CASSFTGEAGLGHYGYTF. CDR3 sequence (DNA): TGTGCCAGCAGCTTCACGGGGGAGGCTGGGCTGGGGCACTATGGCTACACCTTC. The rearrangement uses TRBV11-2 and TRBJ1-2; possibly TRBD1 for D (5 bases). The CDR3 runs 18 residues. Germline V gives CDR1 SGHAT, CDR2 FQNNGV. Trimming left V 3 bases short and J 3 bases short, with 23 bases between.

The J gene is TRBJ1-2, the V gene TRBV28; unclear D gene. Germline-derived CDR1 and CDR2 are MDHEN and SYDVKM. CDR3 length: 14 residues. V gave up 7 bases and J gave up 5 bases, with 17 bases separating them. This chain's CDR3 is CASTTLTGRYGYTF. In DNA form, the CDR3 reads TGTGCCAGCACTACTCTTACGGGTCGGTATGGCTACACCTTC.

This clone was counted a few times. The CDR3 DNA reads TGTGCCAGCAGTGAAATGGAGCGGGGCTATGGCTACACCTTC. Residues: CASSEMERGYGYTF. This chain joins TRBV2 and TRBJ1-2, with D uncertain. V lost 2 bases and J 4 bases, leaving 11 bases between the germline ends. Germline lookup yields CDR1 SNHLY and CDR2 FYNNEI. This CDR3 is 14 amino acids long.

V usage is TRBV27 and J usage is TRBJ2-5; 10 nucleotides line up with TRBD2. Germline V gene lookup returns CDR1 MNHEY and CDR2 SMNVEV (reference sequence). The CDR3 consists of 14 residues. J was trimmed by 5 bases and V by 4 bases; bases with no gene match: 4. CDR3 sequence reads: CASSSLAGDETQYF. The DNA of the CDR3 is TGTGCCAGCAGTTCTCTAGCGGGGGACGAGACCCAGTACTTC.

The table lists this clone with a few counts. The CDR3 is CASSLGNRASYEQYF. Written as DNA, the CDR3 is TGTGCCAGCAGCTTAGGCAACAGGGCTTCCTACGAGCAGTACTTC. The chain couples TRBV13 to TRBJ2-7, with a tentative D call TRBD1 (6 bases). The CDR3 is 15 amino acids. Germline CDR1 PRHDT, CDR2 FYEKMQ (reference sequence). Trimming took 0 bases from V and 1 from J, leaving 10 bases between them.